This entry is about one TCR beta chain. The specificity of this receptor is unknown. Qualities for individual bases were not recorded, and no much larger clone is one base off. Whole blood was collected in K2EDTA tubes by collaborating institutions according to the institutions' own protocols. For TCRbeta analysis, collaborators shipped samples in one of three forms: frozen whole blood, isolated PBMCs, or DNA extracted from either of those sample types. The immunoSEQ Assay, a bias-controlled multiplex PCR, was used to amplify TCRbeta CDR3 regions from genomic DNA. The original pipeline was this. Within the assay, amplification of reference gene primers was used to estimate how many nucleated cells each sample contained. To quantify the absolute abundance of each unique TCRbeta CDR3 rearrangement, sequence reads were collapsed and filtered. For each sample, productive Simpson clonality was calculated as the square root of Simpson's diversity index over productive rearrangements. Held by TCRdb, this immuneACCESS table contains in-frame sequences only and omits some clones. Under half of the omission traces to an unresolved V gene where checked; the cause of the rest is unknown. V and J calls and clone size are those listed in that table; D and trimming were worked out from the DNA. The sample contains about 190,000 clones, around 78% of them found a single time. About 3% of the sample is held by the ten biggest clonotypes.

CDR1 ENHRY and CDR2 SYGVKD were looked up in the germline V gene. V is pruned by 4 bases and J by 2 bases, leaving 16 bases of the junction without a gene match. The CDR3 contains 19 residues, cysteine and phenylalanine counted. Only the CDR3 region is kept as DNA, spanning 57 bases read in frame from base 1. The data were obtained in a study of blood T cell repertoires in COVID-19 (dated by TCRdb to between 2020 and 2021). General notes on the study: Collaborator samples came from the United States, Italy and Spain and covered acute and convalescent phases of COVID-19. The prospective study material was composed of cDNA or gDNA derived from T cells, B-cell-depleted T cells, or PBMCs. Deeply sampled blood TCRbeta repertoires from subjects exposed to, actively infected with, or recovered from COVID-19 were included in the dataset. The repertoires were released in a freely available public database meant as a resource for research on the immune response to SARS-CoV-2. The samples were drawn from the first 160 participants of the ongoing ImmuneRACE study and from 950 to 1,500 subjects provided by 6 global collaborators. The sample metadata nearly always contained a de-identified subject ID, COVID-19 status, age in years and sex. Where available, HLA class I and class II types were taken from metadata supplied by the sample provider and were not determined by assay-based typing. What the work shows at the level of the full study, not this receptor alone: The quantity of clinical and demographic metadata differed by source and by participant and was supplied without curation.

The sample was peripheral blood. In this chain, TRBV10-3 is recombined with TRBJ2-2, and 7 bases in between align with TRBD1. This TCR derives from a woman of 80 years or more with active or convalescent COVID-19. The CDR3: CAISGDPGQSLPNTGELFF. The DNA is TGTGCCATCAGTGGCGACCCGGGACAGAGTCTTCCCAACACCGGGGAGCTGTTTTTT.